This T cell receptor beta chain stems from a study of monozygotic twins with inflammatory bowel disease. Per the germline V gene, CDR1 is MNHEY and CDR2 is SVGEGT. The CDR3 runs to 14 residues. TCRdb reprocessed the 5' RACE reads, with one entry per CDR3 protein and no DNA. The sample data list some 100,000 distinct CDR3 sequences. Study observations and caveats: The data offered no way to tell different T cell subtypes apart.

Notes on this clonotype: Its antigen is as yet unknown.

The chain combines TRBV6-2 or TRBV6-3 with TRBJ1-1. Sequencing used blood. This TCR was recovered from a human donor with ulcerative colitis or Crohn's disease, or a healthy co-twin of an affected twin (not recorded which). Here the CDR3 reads CASSYDNRNTEAFF.